What follows are 14 T cell receptor beta chains derived from one specimen sequenced in a study of cytomegalovirus exposure and HLA in healthy donors. A multiplex PCR was run with 60 Vbeta primers and 13 Jbeta primers. The table came from immunoSEQ multiplex PCR; TCRdb's copy has only in-frame clones and leaves some out. The sample carries 95,000 to 150,000 clones, 70% to 80% recorded once. The source material was PBMCs. The receptors derive from a woman between 35 and 50 years old in good health and CMV-seropositive.

The chain joins TRBV19 to TRBJ1-5, with TRBD1 matching over 7 bases. Germline CDR1 LNHDA, CDR2 SQIVND (reference sequence). The CDR3 is 13 amino acids. Unmatched junction bases numbered 7, after V lost 9 bases and J lost 5 bases. The CDR3 reads CASFDRDDQPQHF. The CDR3, as DNA: TGTGCCAGCTTCGACAGGGACGATCAGCCCCAGCATTTT.

This sequence joins TRBV5-1 and TRBJ1-1; D gene unclear. V dropped 4 bases and J dropped 4 bases, with 17 bases sitting between them. This CDR3 has 15 amino acids. Germline V CDR1 and CDR2: SGHRS, YFSETQ. The CDR3 loop is CASSPLGAGSTEAFF. The CDR3 bases are TGCGCCAGCAGCCCCCTGGGCGCCGGAAGCACTGAAGCTTTCTTT.

The genes are TRBV2 and TRBJ2-5; 8 bases agree with TRBD1. The V gene's germline CDR1 is SNHLY and CDR2 FYNNEI. V lost 5 bases, J lost 4 bases, and 6 bases stayed unmatched. This CDR3 is 14 amino acids long. CDR3 DNA: TGTGCCAGCAGTTACGGACAGGGTGGAGAGACCCAGTACTTC. Protein: CASSYGQGGETQYF. The full variable domain, completed using reference TRBV2 and TRBJ2-5, is EPEVTQTPSHQVTQMGQEVILRCVPISNHLYFYWYRQILGQKVEFLVSFYNNEISEKSEIFDDQFSVERPDGSNFTLKIRSTKLEDSAMYFCASSYGQGGETQYFGPGTRLLVL.

This chain uses TRBV4-1 with TRBJ1-1; TRBD1 matches at 7 bases. After removal of 3 bases from V and 6 bases from J, the junction contained 10 bases not matched to a gene. CDR3 length equals 15 residues. Germline CDR1 reads MGHRA; CDR2 reads YSYEKL. CDR3 bases: TGCGCCAGCAGCCAGGAGGACAGGTCAGGGCCTGAAGCTTTCTTT. Its translation is CASSQEDRSGPEAFF.

This chain uses TRBV5-1 with TRBJ1-3, with D unclear. Trimming shortened V by 2 bases and J by 0 bases, and 9 bases separated the two germline ends. This CDR3 contains 15 residues. Germline-derived CDR1 and CDR2 are SGHRS and YFSETQ. This chain's CDR3 is CASSLAGFSGNTIYF. In DNA, the CDR3 is TGCGCCAGCAGCTTAGCAGGATTCTCTGGAAACACCATATATTTT.

This clone was seen only once. This chain joins TRBV7-9 and TRBJ1-1; D is possibly TRBD1 (6 bases). Germline CDR1 SEHNR, CDR2 FQNEAQ (reference sequence). The ends were cut back, 5 bases at V and 10 bases at J, with 14 bases in the middle. The CDR3 length is 12 residues. In DNA form, the CDR3 reads TGTGCCAGCAGCCTGACAGGTAATGGAGCTTTCTTT. It translates to CASSLTGNGAFF.

In its sample, this clone was seen once. The chain joins TRBV7-2 to TRBJ2-7, with TRBD1 matching 10 bases. Germline values: CDR1 SGHTA, CDR2 FQGNSA. V was clipped by 8 bases and J by 5 bases; unmatched bases: 6. The CDR3 length is 13 residues. CDR3: CASRQGAENEQYF. The CDR3 DNA follows: TGTGCCAGCCGACAGGGGGCTGAGAACGAGCAGTACTTC. Drawing the rest from reference TRBV7-2 and TRBJ2-7, the complete variable domain is GAGVSQSPSNKVTEKGKDVELRCDPISGHTALYWYRQSLGQGLEFLIYFQGNSAPDKSGLPSDRFSAERTGGSVSTLTIQRTQQEDSAVYLCASRQGAENEQYFGPGTRLTVT.

The rearrangement joins TRBV6-6 to TRBJ2-7, with a possible D match to TRBD2 (6 bases). CDR3 length equals 15 residues. The V gene's germline CDR1 is MNHNY and CDR2 SVGAGI (reference sequence). Trimming pared 7 bases from V and 5 bases from J, leaving 21 bases between. The CDR3 loop reads CASTPYRDSRDEQYF. DNA for the CDR3: TGTGCCAGCACTCCCTACCGGGACTCGCGGGACGAGCAGTACTTC.

This clone was observed a single time. This chain joins TRBV10-3 and TRBJ1-2; 9 positions match TRBD1. Germline V gene data show CDR1 as ENHRY and CDR2 as SYGVKD. Unmatched junction bases numbered 6, after V lost 4 bases and J lost 6 bases. The CDR3 is 14 amino acids. CDR3: CAISADRGNDGYTF. For the CDR3, the DNA is TGTGCCATCAGTGCGGACAGGGGAAACGATGGCTACACCTTC.

The rearrangement links TRBV6-6 to TRBJ2-7; TRBD1 agrees at 8 bases. The CDR3 extends over 14 amino acids. Trimming cost V 7 bases and J 6 bases; bases outside gene matches: 11. CDR1 and CDR2 (germline): MNHNY, SVGAGI (reference sequence). The CDR3 sequence: CASTDRGYLGEQYF. The CDR3 coding sequence is TGTGCCAGCACCGACAGGGGTTACCTGGGCGAGCAGTACTTC.

V gene TRBV9 combines with J gene TRBJ2-7, with D possibly TRBD2 on 6 matching bases. The CDR3 spans 15 residues. Trimming took 0 bases from V and 4 from J, leaving 14 bases between them. CDR1 SGDLS and CDR2 YYNGEE come from the germline V gene. CDR3 protein: CASSVGSPGEYEQYF. For the CDR3, the DNA is TGTGCCAGCAGCGTAGGGTCCCCGGGGGAGTACGAGCAGTACTTC.

This clone has a handful of counts. The chain carries TRBV4-1 and TRBJ2-7, with D tentatively TRBD2 (5 bases). Trimming removed 1 base from V and 4 bases from J, with 8 bases in between. This CDR3 is 13 amino acids long. Per germline, CDR1 MGHRA and CDR2 YSYEKL. The chain's CDR3 is CASSQAPGYEQYF. CDR3 sequence (DNA): TGCGCCAGCAGCCAAGCACCGGGGTACGAGCAGTACTTC.

This rearrangement joins TRBV2 to TRBJ2-7, with D hard to call. Germline V gene sequence: CDR1 SNHLY, CDR2 FYNNEI. Trimming shortened V by 5 bases and J by 5 bases, and 7 bases separated the two germline ends. The CDR3 consists of 11 residues. CDR3 sequence reads: CASSFFNEQYF. CDR3 DNA sequence: TGTGCCAGCAGTTTCTTTAACGAGCAGTACTTC.

J is TRBJ2-7 and V is TRBV5-1; 7 bases are a match to TRBD1. Trimming removed 6 bases from V and 6 bases from J; junction bases left unmatched: 9. The germline CDR1 and CDR2 sequences are SGHRS and YFSETQ. There are 13 residues in the CDR3. The CDR3 bases are TGCGCCAGCAAATCACAGGGGTCCGTCGAGCAGTACTTC. Its translation is CASKSQGSVEQYF.